Following are 3 T cell receptor beta chains from one sample sequenced in a study of shared clonotypes between healthy human individuals. The method was immunoSEQ multiplex PCR; TCRdb's version includes in-frame clones alone and lacks a portion of them. The sample has about 600,000 clones; around 76% are singletons. Sequencing input: PBMCs. These TCRs come from a woman aged 40 to 50 in good health. Some clones in this sample may be carry-over from other donors' samples.

The sample holds many counts of this clone. The rearrangement links TRBV5-4 to TRBJ2-1, with TRBD1 matching over 11 bases. After removal of 4 bases from V and 3 bases from J, the junction contained 3 bases not matched to a gene. CDR1 SGHNT and CDR2 YYREEE come from the germline V gene (reference sequence). The CDR3 is made up of 15 amino acids. The CDR3 DNA follows: TGTGCCAGCAGCGAGGGGACAGGGGGCTACAATGAGCAGTTCTTC. Encoded protein: CASSEGTGGYNEQFF.

The rearrangement uses TRBV10-1 and TRBJ2-6, with D unclear. Trimming took 0 bases from V and 0 from J, leaving 15 bases between them. Germline V gene lookup returns CDR1 WNHNN and CDR2 SYGVQD (reference sequence). CDR3 length: 19 residues. The CDR3: CASSESAVAYRSGANVLTF. The CDR3 DNA is TGCGCCAGCAGTGAGTCTGCGGTGGCGTATCGCTCTGGGGCCAACGTCCTGACTTTC.

This CDR3 is CASSYSRSTDTQYF. The CDR3 DNA follows: TGTGCCAGCAGTTACTCGAGAAGCACAGATACGCAGTATTTT. The chain has TRBV6-6 and TRBJ2-3; D not resolved. Germline V gives CDR1 MNHNY, CDR2 SVGAGI (reference sequence). The V and J ends lost 0 bases and 0 bases respectively, with 4 bases between them. CDR3 length: 14 amino acids.